The 21 T cell receptor beta chains below were found in one sample sequenced in a study of cytomegalovirus exposure and HLA in healthy donors. Primers: 60 Vbeta forward and 13 Jbeta reverse. Clones were read by immunoSEQ multiplex PCR, and TCRdb kept only the in-frame ones, dropping some. The sample holds about 170,000 clones, roughly 73% seen once. Sequencing used PBMCs. These receptors were collected from a female donor in good health and CMV-seronegative.

The rearrangement joins TRBV30 to TRBJ2-7, with D unclear. Trimming took off 7 bases at V and 0 bases at J, with 10 bases between the two ends. CDR1 is GTSNPN, CDR2 SVGIG, per germline (reference sequence). The CDR3 is 12 residues long. The CDR3 nucleotides are TGTGCCTCCCCCCATCCCTCCTACGAGCAGTACTTC. It yields the protein CASPHPSYEQYF.

J is TRBJ1-2 and V is TRBV28, with 7 bases matching TRBD1. J was trimmed by 2 bases and V by 7 bases; bases with no gene match: 7. The germline V gene has CDR1 MDHEN and CDR2 SYDVKM. The CDR3 covers 14 residues. The DNA of the CDR3 is TGTGCCAGCACCGGGACAGAGTCAAACTATGGCTACACCTTC. Translating gives CASTGTESNYGYTF.

This clone turned up a few times. The chain couples TRBV6-5 to TRBJ2-6; D unclear. Trimming cost V 9 bases and J 0 bases, with 12 bases left between them. Germline CDR1 reads MNHEY; CDR2 reads SVGAGI. CDR3 length equals 15 residues. The CDR3 reads CASGSGVSGANVLTF. In DNA, the CDR3 is TGTGCCAGTGGGTCCGGAGTCTCTGGGGCCAACGTCCTGACTTTC.

This clone appeared a few times. Other DNA sequences from this sample encode an identical CDR3 as well. The rearrangement uses TRBV6-5 and TRBJ1-1; D gene ambiguous. Germline V lookup: CDR1 MNHEY, CDR2 SVGAGI. V lost 2 bases and J lost 5, with 9 bases in between. CDR3 length equals 13 residues. The CDR3 coding sequence is TGTGCCAGCAGTTACGGAGGCGCGACTGAAGCTTTCTTT. Translating it yields CASSYGGATEAFF.

The chain combines TRBV6-6 with TRBJ1-1, with 9 bases that match TRBD1. With V trimmed by 4 bases and J by 11 bases, 11 bases remained unmatched. CDR1 and CDR2 from the germline V gene are MNHNY and SVGAGI (reference sequence). This CDR3 is built from 14 residues. This chain's CDR3 is CASSLDRDRVRAFF. The CDR3 bases are TGTGCCAGCAGTTTAGACCGGGACAGGGTTCGTGCTTTCTTT.

This CDR3 is CASSVGVGARTDTQYF. The CDR3 DNA reads TGTGCCAGCAGCGTAGGGGTGGGGGCCCGCACAGATACGCAGTATTTT. The V gene is TRBV9, the J gene TRBJ2-3; possible D gene TRBD1, 6 bases. Germline-derived CDR1 and CDR2 are SGDLS and YYNGEE. This CDR3 is built from 16 residues. The germline V and J ends were trimmed by 0 bases and 1 base, with 12 bases remaining between them.

The chain is built from TRBV20-1 and TRBJ2-5, with D possibly being TRBD2 (6 bases). The length of the CDR3 is 11 residues. Germline loops: CDR1 DFQATT, CDR2 SNEGSKA (reference sequence). The V and J ends lost 7 bases and 5 bases respectively, with 11 bases between them. The CDR3 region has the DNA TGCAGTGTAAATGGGGGGGAGACCCAGTACTTC. Encoded protein: CSVNGGETQYF.

The genes are TRBV30 and TRBJ1-4, with D possibly matching TRBD1 (5 bases). V lost 5 bases, J lost 8 bases, and 15 bases lay in between. Germline V gives CDR1 GTSNPN, CDR2 SVGIG (reference sequence). The CDR3 has 13 residues. CDR3 loop: CAWGGASREKLFF. CDR3 bases: TGTGCCTGGGGCGGGGCCAGCAGAGAAAAACTGTTTTTT. Full variable domain (missing parts from reference TRBV30 and TRBJ1-4): SQTIHQWPATLVQPVGSPLSLECTVEGTSNPNLYWYRQAAGRGLQLLFYSVGIGQISSEVPQNLSASRPQDRQFILSSKKLLLSDSGFYLCAWGGASREKLFFGSGTQLSVL.

The J gene is TRBJ2-5, the V gene TRBV30; maybe TRBD1 (6 bases). Germline V gene data show CDR1 as GTSNPN and CDR2 as SVGIG (reference sequence). V was clipped by 3 bases and J by 5 bases, with 10 bases between them. This CDR3 is 12 amino acids long. The CDR3 region has the DNA TGTGCCTGGAGCGTCCAGGGGGAGACCCAGTACTTC. It translates to CAWSVQGETQYF.

The CDR3 DNA follows: TGTGCCAGCAGCTTATGGGGGGGCTACGAGCAGTACTTC. Its protein is CASSLWGGYEQYF. The chain is built from TRBV7-9 and TRBJ2-7; 7 nucleotides agree with TRBD2. The CDR3 loop spans 13 amino acids. After removal of 2 bases from V and 3 bases from J, the junction contained 1 base not matched to a gene. The germline V gene encodes CDR1 SEHNR and CDR2 FQNEAQ (reference sequence).

V usage is TRBV6-1 and J usage is TRBJ2-7; a weak D match, TRBD2 (5 bases). Germline V gives CDR1 MNHNS, CDR2 SASEGT. Trimming pared 2 bases from V and 0 bases from J, leaving 14 bases between. The CDR3 sequence is 16 residues long. CDR3 amino acids: CASSESFGLNSYEQYF. CDR3 nucleotides: TGTGCCAGCAGTGAATCCTTTGGACTTAACTCCTACGAGCAGTACTTC.

The V call is TRBV7-9, the J call TRBJ2-7, with D maybe TRBD1 (5 bases). With 4 bases removed from V and 2 bases from J, the gap between germline ends came to 9 bases. The CDR3 consists of 13 residues. Per germline, CDR1 SEHNR and CDR2 FQNEAQ (reference sequence). In DNA, the CDR3 is TGTGCCAGCAGCTCCACAGGAACCTACGAGCAGTACTTC. It is translated as CASSSTGTYEQYF.

The V and J genes are TRBV5-4 and TRBJ2-7; 9 positions agree with TRBD2. Germline CDR1 SGHNT, CDR2 YYREEE (reference sequence). Trimming removed 4 bases from V and 2 bases from J; junction bases left unmatched: 4. The CDR3 length is 14 residues. Here the CDR3 DNA reads TGTGCCAGCAGCCAAGCTAGCGGGGCCTACGAGCAGTACTTC. As protein: CASSQASGAYEQYF.

The V call is TRBV28, the J call TRBJ1-1; 8 bases align to TRBD1. The CDR3 extends over 15 amino acids. J lost 7 bases, V lost 7 bases, and 14 bases had no gene match. Germline CDR1 and CDR2: MDHEN and SYDVKM. Here the CDR3 reads CASTLPGGGGGEAFF. The CDR3 DNA follows: TGTGCCAGCACCCTACCAGGGGGCGGAGGGGGTGAAGCTTTCTTT.

This clone has just one count. The chain carries TRBV2 and TRBJ2-7; D is unresolved. The CDR3 spans 12 residues. V was clipped by 4 bases and J by 2 bases, with 6 bases between them. Germline V CDR1 and CDR2: SNHLY, FYNNEI. CDR3 sequence reads: CASSAKTYEQYF. CDR3 DNA: TGTGCCAGCAGTGCAAAAACCTACGAGCAGTACTTC.

This chain links TRBV28 with TRBJ1-2, with D possibly being TRBD1 (6 bases). This CDR3 is built from 17 residues. The germline gives CDR1 MDHEN, CDR2 SYDVKM. V lost 6 bases, J lost 4 bases, and 24 bases lay in between. In nucleotides, the CDR3 is TGTGCCAGCAGCCTAGTGGGTGCAGGGGTTAAAATCTATGGCTACACCTTC. Its protein product is CASSLVGAGVKIYGYTF.

The chain employs TRBV6-5 and TRBJ1-2; D not resolved. The germline gives CDR1 MNHEY, CDR2 SVGAGI. This CDR3 is 15 amino acids long. V was clipped by 10 bases and J by 4 bases, with 22 bases between them. CDR3 DNA sequence: TGTGCCACCTCCAGAGGAGGGAAAGAAACCTATGGCTACACCTTC. It translates to CATSRGGKETYGYTF.

This clone was recorded only once. CDR3 protein: CASSWDGDSRTGELFF. CDR3 DNA sequence: TGTGCCAGCAGCTGGGATGGGGACAGTCGCACCGGGGAGCTGTTTTTT. The rearrangement uses TRBV5-8 and TRBJ2-2, with 7 nucleotides matching TRBD1. CDR3 size: 16 residues. The V gene's germline CDR1 is SGHTS and CDR2 YDEGEE. V dropped 3 bases and J dropped 4; count of bases not matched to a gene: 9.

The chain couples TRBV4-1 to TRBJ2-1, with a possible D match to TRBD2 (6 bases). Trimming removed 3 bases at V and 0 bases at J, with 15 bases between. This CDR3 contains 17 residues. CDR1 MGHRA and CDR2 YSYEKL come from the germline V gene. In nucleotides, the CDR3 is TGCGCCAGCAGCCAGGATATAGCGGCCAGCTCCTACAATGAGCAGTTCTTC. It yields the protein CASSQDIAASSYNEQFF.

This clone was picked up one time. V usage is TRBV5-6 and J usage is TRBJ2-5, with 9 bases that match TRBD1. The last part of the DNA fits TRBJ2-7 better; the J call may be wrong. CDR1 SGHDT and CDR2 YYEEEE come from the germline V gene. This CDR3 is 15 amino acids long. In DNA form, the CDR3 reads TGTGCCAGCAGCTGGAACGGACAGGGGTCTTACGAGCAGTACTTC. Its protein is CASSWNGQGSYEQYF.

The chain combines TRBV10-2 with TRBJ2-7; 13 bases are shared with TRBD2. This CDR3 spans 15 amino acids. Germline V gene data show CDR1 as WSHSY and CDR2 as SAAADI. V gave up 2 bases and J gave up 2 bases; unmatched junction bases: 0. The CDR3 DNA is TGCGCCAGCAGTGAGGGACTAGCGGGAGCCTACGAGCAGTACTTC. The encoded protein is CASSEGLAGAYEQYF.